The 3 T cell receptor beta chains below come from one sample, sequenced in a study of blood T cell repertoires in COVID-19. Measured with immunoSEQ multiplex PCR; TCRdb has only the in-frame clones, and not every one. Counted here are about 280,000 clones, approximately 90% occurring once; the ten biggest clones make up 2% to 2.5%. Sequenced: PBMCs or T cells enriched from blood (not recorded which). These receptors all stem from a woman aged 60-70 years in a cohort exposed to, infected with or recovered from COVID-19 (not recorded which).

This clone was seen only once. The chain combines TRBV5-5 with TRBJ2-1, with 11 positions matching TRBD2. V shed 5 bases, J shed 3 bases, and the junction held 4 bases outside the gene matches. Looked up from germline, CDR1 is SGHKS and CDR2 is YYEKEE (reference sequence). This CDR3 has 15 amino acids. This CDR3 reads CASSLLAGDYNEQFF. Here the CDR3 DNA reads TGTGCCAGCAGTTTACTAGCGGGGGACTACAATGAGCAGTTCTTC.

The chain couples TRBV3-1 (or the pseudogene TRBV3-2) to TRBJ2-1, with a tentative D call TRBD2 (5 bases). Between the trimmed V and J ends, which lost 4 bases and 1 base, there was a span of 14 bases. The CDR3 extends over 16 amino acids. Germline V lookup: CDR1 LGHDT, CDR2 YNNKEL (reference sequence). In DNA form, the CDR3 reads TGTGCCAGCAGCCGTGTTGGAGGTCGGTCCTACAATGAGCAGTTCTTC. This translates into CASSRVGGRSYNEQFF.

The CDR3 DNA reads TGTGCCAGCAGTGTTGGCGGGAGCACACCAACTCTCACAGATACGCAGTATTTT. Its translation is CASSVGGSTPTLTDTQYF. The chain joins TRBV6-1 to TRBJ2-3; the match to TRBD2 covers 7 bases. CDR1 is MNHNS and CDR2 is SASEGT in the germline V gene. V trimming: 4 bases; J trimming: 2 bases; junction bases outside the gene matches: 15. The CDR3 extends over 18 amino acids.